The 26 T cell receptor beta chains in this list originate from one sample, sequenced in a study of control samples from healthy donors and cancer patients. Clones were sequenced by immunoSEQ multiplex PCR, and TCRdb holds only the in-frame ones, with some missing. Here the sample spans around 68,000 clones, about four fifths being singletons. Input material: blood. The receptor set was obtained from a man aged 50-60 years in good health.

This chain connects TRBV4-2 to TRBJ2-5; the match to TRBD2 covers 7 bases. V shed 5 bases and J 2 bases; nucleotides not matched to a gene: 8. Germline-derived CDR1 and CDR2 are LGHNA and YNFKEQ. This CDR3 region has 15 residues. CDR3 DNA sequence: TGTGCCAGCAGCGCCCCCGGACTAGGACAAGAGACCCAGTACTTC. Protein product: CASSAPGLGQETQYF.

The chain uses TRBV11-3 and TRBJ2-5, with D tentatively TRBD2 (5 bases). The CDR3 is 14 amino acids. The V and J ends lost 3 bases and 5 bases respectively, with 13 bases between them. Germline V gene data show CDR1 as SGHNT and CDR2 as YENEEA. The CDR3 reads CASSFGRPGETQYF. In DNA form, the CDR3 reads TGTGCCAGCAGCTTCGGCCGGCCGGGGGAGACCCAGTACTTC. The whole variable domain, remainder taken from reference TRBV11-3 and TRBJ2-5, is EAGVVQSPRYKIIEKKQPVAFWCNPISGHNTLYWYLQNLGQGPELLIRYENEEAVDDSQLPKDRFSAERLKGVDSTLKIQPAELGDSAVYLCASSFGRPGETQYFGPGTRLLVL.

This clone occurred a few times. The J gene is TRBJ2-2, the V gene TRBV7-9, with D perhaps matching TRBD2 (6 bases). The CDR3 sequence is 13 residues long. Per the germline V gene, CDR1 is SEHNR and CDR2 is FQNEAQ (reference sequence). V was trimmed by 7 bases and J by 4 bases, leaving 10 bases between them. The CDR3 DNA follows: TGTGCCAGCATCTTGGGGGGCACCGGGGAGCTGTTTTTT. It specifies CASILGGTGELFF.

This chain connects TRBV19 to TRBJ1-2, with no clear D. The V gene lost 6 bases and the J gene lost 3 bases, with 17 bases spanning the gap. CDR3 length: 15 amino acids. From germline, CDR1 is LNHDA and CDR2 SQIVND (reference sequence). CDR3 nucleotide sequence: TGTGCCAGTAGCCCCGCCGTTACGCGAGACTATGGCTACACCTTC. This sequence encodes CASSPAVTRDYGYTF.

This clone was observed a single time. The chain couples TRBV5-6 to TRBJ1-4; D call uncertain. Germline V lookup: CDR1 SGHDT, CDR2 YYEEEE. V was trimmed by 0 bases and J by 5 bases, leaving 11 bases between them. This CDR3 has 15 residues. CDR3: CASSLVGQTNEKLFF. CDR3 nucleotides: TGTGCCAGCAGCTTGGTGGGTCAAACGAATGAAAAACTGTTTTTT.

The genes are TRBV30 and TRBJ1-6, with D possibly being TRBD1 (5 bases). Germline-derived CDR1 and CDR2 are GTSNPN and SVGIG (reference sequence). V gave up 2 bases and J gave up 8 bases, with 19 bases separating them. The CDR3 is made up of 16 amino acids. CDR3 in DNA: TGTGCCTGGAGTAGGGGTTCTGGGACCCTCTATTCACCCCTCCACTTT. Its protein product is CAWSRGSGTLYSPLHF.

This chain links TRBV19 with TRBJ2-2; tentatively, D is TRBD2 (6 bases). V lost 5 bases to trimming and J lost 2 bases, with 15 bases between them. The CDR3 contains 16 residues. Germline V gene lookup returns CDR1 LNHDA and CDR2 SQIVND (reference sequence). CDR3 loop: CASSFRDSKNTGELFF. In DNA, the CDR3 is TGTGCCAGTAGTTTCCGGGACTCCAAAAACACCGGGGAGCTGTTTTTT.

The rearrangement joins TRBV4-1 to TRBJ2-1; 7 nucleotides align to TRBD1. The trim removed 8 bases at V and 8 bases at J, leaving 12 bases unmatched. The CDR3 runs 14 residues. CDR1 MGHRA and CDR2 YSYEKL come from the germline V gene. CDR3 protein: CASRTGTALDEQFF. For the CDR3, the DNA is TGCGCCAGCCGCACCGGGACAGCCCTCGATGAGCAGTTCTTC.

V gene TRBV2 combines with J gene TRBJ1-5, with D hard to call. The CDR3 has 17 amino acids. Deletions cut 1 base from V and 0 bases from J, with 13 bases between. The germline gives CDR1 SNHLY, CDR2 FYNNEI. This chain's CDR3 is CASSEVGSVHSNQPQHF. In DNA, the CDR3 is TGTGCCAGCAGTGAAGTGGGATCGGTTCATAGCAATCAGCCCCAGCATTTT.

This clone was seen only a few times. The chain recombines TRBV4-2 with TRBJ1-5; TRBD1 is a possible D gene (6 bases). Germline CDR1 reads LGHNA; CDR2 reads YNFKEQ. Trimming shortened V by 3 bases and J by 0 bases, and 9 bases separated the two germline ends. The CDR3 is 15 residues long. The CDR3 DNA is TGTGCCAGCAGCCACTCGGACAGTAGCAATCAGCCCCAGCATTTT. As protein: CASSHSDSSNQPQHF.

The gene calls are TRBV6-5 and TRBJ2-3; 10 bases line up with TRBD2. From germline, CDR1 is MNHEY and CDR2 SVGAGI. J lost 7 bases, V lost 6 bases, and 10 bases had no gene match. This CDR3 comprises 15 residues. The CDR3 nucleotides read TGTGCCAGCAGCCCACAAAGCGGGAGGGTCAATACGCAGTATTTT. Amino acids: CASSPQSGRVNTQYF.

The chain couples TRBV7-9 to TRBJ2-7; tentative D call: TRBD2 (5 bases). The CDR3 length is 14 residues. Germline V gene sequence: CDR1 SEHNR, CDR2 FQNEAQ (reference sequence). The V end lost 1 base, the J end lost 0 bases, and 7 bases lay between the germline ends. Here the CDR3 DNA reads TGTGCCAGCAGCTTAGAGAGGGCCTCCTACGAGCAGTACTTC. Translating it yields CASSLERASYEQYF. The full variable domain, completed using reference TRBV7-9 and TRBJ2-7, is DTGVSQNPRHKITKRGQNVTFRCDPISEHNRLYWYRQTLGQGPEFLTYFQNEAQLEKSRLLSDRFSAERPKGSFSTLEIQRTEQGDSAMYLCASSLERASYEQYFGPGTRLTVT.

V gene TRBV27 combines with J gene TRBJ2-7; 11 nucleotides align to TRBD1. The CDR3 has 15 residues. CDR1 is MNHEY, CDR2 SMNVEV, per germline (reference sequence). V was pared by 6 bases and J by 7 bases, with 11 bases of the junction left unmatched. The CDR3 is CASRPPGQGGREQYF. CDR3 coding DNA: TGTGCCAGCAGACCACCGGGACAGGGGGGTCGGGAGCAGTACTTC.

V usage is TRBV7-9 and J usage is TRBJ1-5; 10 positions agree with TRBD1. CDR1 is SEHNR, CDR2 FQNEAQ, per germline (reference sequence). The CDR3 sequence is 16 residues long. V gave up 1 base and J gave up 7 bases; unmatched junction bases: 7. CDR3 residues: CASSLDPGQGLQPQHF. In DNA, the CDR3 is TGTGCCAGCAGCTTAGATCCGGGACAGGGGTTGCAGCCCCAGCATTTT.

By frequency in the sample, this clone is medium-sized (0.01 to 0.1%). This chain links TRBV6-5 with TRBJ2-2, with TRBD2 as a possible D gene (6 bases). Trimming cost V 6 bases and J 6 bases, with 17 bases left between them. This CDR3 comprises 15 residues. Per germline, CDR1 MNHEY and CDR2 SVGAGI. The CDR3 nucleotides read TGTGCCAGCAGCGACTTTCGGGAGCGGCCCGGGGAGCTGTTTTTT. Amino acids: CASSDFRERPGELFF.

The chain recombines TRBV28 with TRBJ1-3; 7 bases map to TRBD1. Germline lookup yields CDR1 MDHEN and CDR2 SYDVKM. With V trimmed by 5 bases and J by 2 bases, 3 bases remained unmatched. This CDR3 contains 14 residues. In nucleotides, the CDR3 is TGTGCCAGCAGTCCGCAGGGGGCTGGAAACACCATATATTTT. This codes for CASSPQGAGNTIYF.

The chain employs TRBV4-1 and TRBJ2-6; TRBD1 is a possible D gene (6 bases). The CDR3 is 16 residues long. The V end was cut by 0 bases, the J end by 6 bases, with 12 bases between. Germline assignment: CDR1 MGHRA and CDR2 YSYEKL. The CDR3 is CASSQDWGPQANVLTF. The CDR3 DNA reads TGCGCCAGCAGCCAAGATTGGGGGCCCCAGGCCAACGTCCTGACTTTC.

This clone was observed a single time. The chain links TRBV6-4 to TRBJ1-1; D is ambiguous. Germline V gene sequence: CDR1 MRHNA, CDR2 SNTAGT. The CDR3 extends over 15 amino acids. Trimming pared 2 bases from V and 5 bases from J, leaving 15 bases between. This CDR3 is CASSDAQDKETEAFF. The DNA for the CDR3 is TGTGCCAGCAGTGACGCGCAGGATAAGGAGACTGAAGCTTTCTTT.

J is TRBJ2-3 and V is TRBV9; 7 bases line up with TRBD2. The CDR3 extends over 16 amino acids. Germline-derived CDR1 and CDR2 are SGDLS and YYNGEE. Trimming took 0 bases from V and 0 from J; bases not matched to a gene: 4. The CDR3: CASSVGDYRSTDTQYF. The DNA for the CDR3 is TGTGCCAGCAGCGTAGGGGACTACCGTAGCACAGATACGCAGTATTTT.

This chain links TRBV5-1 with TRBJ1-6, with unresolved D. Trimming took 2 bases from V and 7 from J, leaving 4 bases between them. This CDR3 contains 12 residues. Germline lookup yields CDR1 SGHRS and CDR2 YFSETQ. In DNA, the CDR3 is TGCGCCAGCAGCTTCGGGAATTCACCCCTCCACTTT. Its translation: CASSFGNSPLHF.

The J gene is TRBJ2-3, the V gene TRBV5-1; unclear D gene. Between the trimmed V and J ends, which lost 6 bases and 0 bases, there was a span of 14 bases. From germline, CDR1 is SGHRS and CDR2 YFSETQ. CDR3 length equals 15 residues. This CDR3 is CASNPDGTSTDTQYF. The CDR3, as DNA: TGCGCCAGCAACCCGGACGGTACTAGCACAGATACGCAGTATTTT. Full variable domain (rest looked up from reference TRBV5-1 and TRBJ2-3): KAGVTQTPRYLIKTRGQQVTLSCSPISGHRSVSWYQQTPGQGLQFLFEYFSETQRNKGNFPGRFSGRQFSNSRSEMNVSTLELGDSALYLCASNPDGTSTDTQYFGPGTRLTVL.

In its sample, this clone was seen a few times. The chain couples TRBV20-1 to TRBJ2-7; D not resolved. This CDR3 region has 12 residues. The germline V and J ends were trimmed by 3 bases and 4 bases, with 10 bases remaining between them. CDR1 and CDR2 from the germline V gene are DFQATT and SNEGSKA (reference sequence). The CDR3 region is CSASQMGYEQYF. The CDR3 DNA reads TGCAGTGCTAGTCAAATGGGTTACGAGCAGTACTTC.

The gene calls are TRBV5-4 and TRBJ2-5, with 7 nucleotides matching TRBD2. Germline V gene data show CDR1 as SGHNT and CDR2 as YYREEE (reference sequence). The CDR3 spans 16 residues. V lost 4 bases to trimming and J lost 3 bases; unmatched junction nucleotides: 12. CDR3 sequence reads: CASSPGGGAGKETQYF. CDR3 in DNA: TGTGCCAGCAGCCCGGGGGGTGGGGCTGGGAAAGAGACCCAGTACTTC.

The CDR3, as DNA: TGTGCCAGCAGTATAGTACTAGCGGGAGGCACAGCGCAGTATTTT. Its translation: CASSIVLAGGTAQYF. This chain links TRBV6-5 with TRBJ2-3; TRBD2 agrees at 12 bases. Germline V gene lookup returns CDR1 MNHEY and CDR2 SVGAGI. There are 15 residues in the CDR3. The J segment lost 10 bases and the V segment lost 5 bases, leaving 10 bases of the junction unmatched.

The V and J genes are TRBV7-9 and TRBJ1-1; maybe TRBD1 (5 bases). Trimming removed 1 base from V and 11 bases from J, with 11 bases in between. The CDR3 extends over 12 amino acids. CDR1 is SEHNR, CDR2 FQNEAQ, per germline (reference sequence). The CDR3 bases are TGTGCCAGCAGCTTAGACGAGACAGAGGCTTTCTTT. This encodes CASSLDETEAFF.

The CDR3 nucleotides read TGTGCCATCAGGGGGACAGGGAACTATGGCTACACCTTC. It specifies CAIRGTGNYGYTF. The chain is built from TRBV10-3 and TRBJ1-2; 9 bases align to TRBD1. The ends lost 6 bases at V and 2 bases at J; junction bases unmatched: 1. CDR3 length equals 13 residues. CDR1 is ENHRY, CDR2 SYGVKD, per germline.